Below are 9 T cell receptor beta chains sequenced from a single sample in a study of cytomegalovirus exposure and HLA in healthy donors. This PCR relied on a set of 60 Vbeta primers and 13 Jbeta primers. Sequencing used immunoSEQ multiplex PCR; TCRdb keeps in-frame clones, though not all of them. There are around 110,000 clones in the sample; about two thirds occur only once, and approximately 9.4% lies in the top ten. Sequences were obtained from PBMCs. These receptors originate from a man between 25 and 39 years old in good health and CMV-seropositive.

This clone was observed a handful of times. The chain joins TRBV11-2 to TRBJ2-7; 8 bases are shared with TRBD2. The CDR3 extends over 15 amino acids. J was trimmed by 6 bases and V by 5 bases; bases with no gene match: 12. Per the germline V gene, CDR1 is SGHAT and CDR2 is FQNNGV. In nucleotides, the CDR3 is TGTGCCAGCAGCCCCCGGGGGGGACGCCTAGGCGAGCAGTACTTC. It specifies CASSPRGGRLGEQYF.

The rearrangement links TRBV6-1 to TRBJ2-2, with 7 bases lining up with TRBD2. Germline lookup yields CDR1 MNHNS and CDR2 SASEGT. The CDR3 has 15 amino acids. V trimming: 10 bases; J trimming: 6 bases; junction bases outside the gene matches: 14. The CDR3 sequence: CATTGLVGTSGELFF. DNA for the CDR3: TGTGCCACCACCGGACTAGTTGGTACATCCGGGGAGCTGTTTTTT.

This chain uses TRBV2 with TRBJ2-1; 11 bases align to TRBD1. Trimming cost V 8 bases and J 6 bases; bases outside gene matches: 6. This CDR3 comprises 14 residues. The germline CDR1 and CDR2 sequences are SNHLY and FYNNEI. The CDR3 loop reads CASYGQGAGNEQFF. The CDR3 coding sequence is TGTGCCAGCTACGGACAGGGGGCTGGCAATGAGCAGTTCTTC.

The rearrangement uses TRBV23-1 and TRBJ2-7; 7 positions match TRBD1. TRBV23-1 counts as an open reading frame of uncertain function. Germline trimming cut 3 bases from V and 3 bases from J; bases unmatched to any gene: 14. CDR3 length equals 17 residues. CDR3 in DNA: TGCGCCAGCAGTCATTCCTATACAGGGGCATTCAACTACGAGCAGTACTTC. Translation: CASSHSYTGAFNYEQYF.

This clone was found once. The rearrangement links TRBV9 to TRBJ2-3; D remains ambiguous. The CDR3 runs to 13 residues. Germline CDR1 reads SGDLS; CDR2 reads YYNGEE. The V end was cut by 4 bases, the J end by 4 bases, with 10 bases between. The CDR3, as DNA: TGTGCCAGCAGCCGGCACGGGTCAGATACGCAGTATTTT. This encodes CASSRHGSDTQYF. The full variable domain, its missing parts supplied by reference TRBV9 and TRBJ2-3, is DSGVTQTPKHLITATGQRVTLRCSPRSGDLSVYWYQQSLDQGLQFLIQYYNGEERAKGNILERFSAQQFPDLHSELNLSSLELGDSALYFCASSRHGSDTQYFGPGTRLTVL.

The chain uses TRBV5-6 and TRBJ2-7, with D possibly matching TRBD1 (6 bases). The V gene lost 6 bases and the J gene lost 4 bases, with 17 bases spanning the gap. The germline CDR1 and CDR2 sequences are SGHDT and YYEEEE. The CDR3 is 14 amino acids. DNA of the CDR3: TGTGCCAGCAACCCCCCAGGGGCGATGTACGAGCAGTACTTC. Translation: CASNPPGAMYEQYF.

The rearrangement uses TRBV6-4 and TRBJ2-1, with 10 bases matching TRBD1. V was pared by 5 bases and J by 7 bases, with 8 bases of the junction left unmatched. This CDR3 region has 15 residues. The germline V gene encodes CDR1 MRHNA and CDR2 SNTAGT. The DNA of the CDR3 is TGTGCCAGCAGTTTAGACAGGGGGCCCCAGAATGAGCAGTTCTTC. It translates to CASSLDRGPQNEQFF.

J is TRBJ2-5 and V is TRBV11-2; tentative D call: TRBD2 (6 bases). CDR1 and CDR2 from the germline V gene are SGHAT and FQNNGV. Trimming removed 4 bases at V and 2 bases at J, with 14 bases between. The CDR3 loop spans 15 amino acids. Written as DNA, the CDR3 is TGTGCCAGCAGCTCATGGCGGGGTCGACAAGAGACCCAGTACTTC. Its protein product is CASSSWRGRQETQYF.

CDR3 sequence (DNA): TGTGCCAGCAGTGGAGCGGGAGGGTCCCAAGAGACCCAGTACTTC. Amino acid sequence: CASSGAGGSQETQYF. V is TRBV25-1 and J is TRBJ2-5, with TRBD2 matching 10 bases. Germline CDR1 MGHDK, CDR2 SYGVNS. Losses at the gene ends were 4 bases for V and 1 base for J; bases not matched to a gene: 3. The CDR3 has 15 amino acids.